This T cell receptor beta chain was found in a study of cytomegalovirus exposure and HLA in healthy donors listed by TCRdb under 2017. In the study overall: In an earlier analysis of approximately 640 of the donors, 276 Gb of sequence data and 90 million to 120 million unique TCR beta sequences from about 179 million T cells were reported. The study aimed to test whether signatures of past pathogen exposure could be identified by cataloging public T cell receptors. In a later analysis, previously published TCR beta repertoires from several hundred donors were re-analyzed and high-resolution HLA genotyping was added so that TCR occurrence patterns could be studied. Four or five DR-DQ haplotypes were handled as single units for association and clustering because linkage in the cohort was strong. The genetic ancestry cluster associated with self-reported Caucasian donors included 65% to 90% of the 300 to 450 genotyped donors. In addition to the first cohort of about 650 subjects, a separate validation cohort of 120 different subjects was used. On average, around 240,000 unique TCR beta nucleotide sequences were sequenced per donor among about 400 genotyped donors of the cohort, with roughly a sixth of those sequences being non-productive. Class I and class II HLA loci were covered by the typing at four-digit resolution. The study combined high-throughput TCR immunosequencing, statistical association of individual TCRs with disease status, and machine learning to predict cytomegalovirus infection status. The number of typed donors differed by locus: about 620-630 for A, B, C, DRB1 and DQB1; some 500 for DQA1; approximately 600 for DPA1; and around 490 for DPB1. A later genetic analysis took genome-wide SNP genotypes for about three fifths of the roughly 670 donors and used that subset as a discovery cohort. The T cell repertoires of 550 to 850 subjects were profiled by immunosequencing and related to cytomegalovirus serostatus. Alongside the repertoire data, information on donor age, sex, ethnicity and CMV serostatus was compiled. Every repertoire in the discovery cohort had been generated on one and the same sequencing platform. About 280 gigabases of sequencing data and 78 million or so unique TCR sequences were included in an early release covering around 600 HLA-typed donors. Rather than drawing on any new phenotypic data, the later analysis identified candidate immune exposures from TCR beta sequences and the way those sequences occurred across donors. An earlier analysis of about 620 of the donors applied high-throughput TCR beta sequencing to assess whether each TCR beta V gene segment acted as functional or pseudogenic.

CDR1 and CDR2, per the germline V gene, are SGHRS and YFSETQ. From cysteine to phenylalanine, the CDR3 is 13 amino acids long. The CDR3 DNA has 39 bases and is translated from base 1. Between the V and J ends, shortened by 5 bases and 3 bases respectively, the junction contains 9 bases. General conclusions and limits of the study: It was suggested by the authors that the approach could potentially be generalized to other disease states and immunological phenotypes. A further reported finding was that TCR beta sequences accurately predicted the HLA-A and HLA-B alleles for most subjects in the first cohort. The study listed 164 TCR beta chains as associated with cytomegalovirus. In a later genetic analysis, fewer N-insertions in productive TCRs were reported among donors in an Asian-associated ancestry cluster than the approximately 710-donor mean. According to a later analysis, parvovirus B19, influenza, CMV and Epstein-Barr virus appeared linked to several top co-occurrence clusters. This cohort had only TCR beta chains sequenced, and the lack of alpha or paired-chain data limited which features could be detected. A later analysis found that most CMV-associated TCR beta chains appeared HLA-restricted, with HLA associations seemingly driven largely by CMV exposure. An earlier analysis of approximately 540 of the donors showed that most TCR beta V segments appeared in productive rearrangements either about 87% or about 30% of the time, which broadly matched IMGT annotations. Across donors, most TCR sequences were observed very rarely, whereas some public TCRs were present in many individuals. A later analysis found that HLA-associated TCR beta chains were more clonally expanded and had lower generation probabilities than equally common non-associated chains. The 87-base-pair reads could not distinguish some IMGT-functional V segments, including TRBV6-2 and TRBV6-3, so those segments were excluded. Linkage disequilibrium might explain the correlated functional status among segregating V segments, but an unknown experimental factor could not be excluded. A cluster of highly shared sequence variants was judged likely to represent a technical artifact of the sequencing pipeline. For the cohort, immune exposure information was limited to CMV serostatus. Roughly uniform sequencing depth across donors was assumed in presence/absence analyses, although this assumption may not hold. Because counts were too low, approximately 15 rarely observed V segments, including chromosome 9 orphons, were excluded from the earlier analysis of 587 of the donors. Cytomegalovirus status was reported to be diagnosed by the classifier with high specificity and sensitivity in both the original and validation cohorts. In a later genetic analysis, a missense DCLRE1C variant was associated with V-gene and J-gene trimming of TCR beta chains, and the association was replicated in an independent cohort. Strong co-occurrence of HLA alleles, especially DR and DQ, made assigning TCR associations to individual alleles difficult. At a false discovery rate of 0.05, a later analysis linked approximately 18,000 TCR beta sequences to specific HLA alleles. A later analysis found that TCR association rates varied across HLA loci, with DRB1 alleles showing the most associated TCRs and HLA-C alleles the fewest. Because HLA typing was missing for some donors at each locus, association tests included only the typed subset. In vitro tests confirmed that a few of the cytomegalovirus-associated TCR beta chains recognize cytomegalovirus antigens.

In total, approximately 690 healthy bone marrow donors made up the cohort. All cohort members were sampled while nominally healthy, although unrecorded immune exposures were likely present. The donor tested CMV seronegative and was one of the 352 seronegative cohort members. A peripheral blood sample was collected from each donor, and TCR beta sequencing was performed on peripheral blood mononuclear cells. Genomic DNA extraction from the blood cell samples was performed with the Qiagen DNeasy Blood Extraction Kit. On this clone itself: Which antigen it targets is not known. Qualities for individual bases were not recorded, and no much larger clone is one base off.

Library generation was performed with the immunoSEQ multiplex PCR assay. For the multiplex PCR, a mixture combining 60 forward primers for TCR Vbeta segments and 13 reverse primers for TCR Jbeta segments was used. A multiplex PCR assay on genomic DNA amplified the CDR3 region of rearranged TCR beta genes. Amplified TCR beta libraries were sequenced as 87-base-pair reads on the Illumina HiSeq System. Under the source paper's analysis protocol: In a later analysis, approximately 74 million unique TCR beta chains were counted across the 650 to 750 repertoires, and roughly 11 million of these chains were shared by at least two donors. Raw reads were error-corrected and collapsed into unique sequences with a nearest-neighbor algorithm that merged closely related sequences to remove PCR and sequencing errors. To assign V, D and J gene segments, CDR3 sequences were aligned to IMGT reference sequences. For a sequence to be retained, at least a six-nucleotide match to both a V gene segment and a J gene segment was required. A rearrangement counted as productive if the CDR3 had no stop codons and remained in frame with V and J, and every other rearrangement counted as non-productive. CDR3 was defined according to IMGT convention as the region running from the second conserved V-encoded cysteine to the conserved J-encoded phenylalanine. Sequences without an unambiguous match to a single V gene segment were excluded from the earlier analysis of over 500 of the donors. An earlier analysis of about 590 of the donors classified V segments as functional when productive rearrangements were above 56.7% and as segregating when the standard deviation between donors was above 5%. A statistical classification framework was built to diagnose cytomegalovirus status from the catalog of TCR beta chain sequences. A later analysis assigned V and J genes by comparing TCR nucleotide sequences with IMGT/GENE-DB human TR gene sequences. A later analysis assigned CDR3 sequences and most-parsimonious VDJ recombination scenarios with the TCRdist pipeline. In a later analysis, every TCR beta chain was defined by the combination of its CDR3 amino acid sequence and its V-gene family, and reads without a unique V-gene family were dropped. To address suspected cross-contamination and a sequencing artifact, a later analysis removed a few hundred highly shared, low-generation-probability nucleotide sequences. A later analysis calculated a clonal expansion index for each public chain from normalized within-repertoire ranks of inferred template counts. A later analysis computed generation probabilities with a VDJ recombination model fitted to out-of-frame rearrangements, and checked the results against IGoR. Hypergeometric tests were used in a later analysis to score TCR-TCR, TCR-HLA and TCR-CMV co-occurrence, with a repertoire-size bias correction applied to the TCR pairs. A later analysis estimated false discovery rates by permuting HLA or CMV assignments 20 times. A later analysis grouped co-occurring TCRs with DBSCAN, adding TCRdist sequence similarity when clustering within HLA-allele-positive subsets. Co-occurrence clustering excluded repertoires with fewer than 30,000 or more than 120,000 public chains, plus five with anomalous nucleotide sharing. TCRdb provides this immuneACCESS table in a form limited to in-frame rearrangements. Some clones are lacking; in checked studies, under half of them reflect an unresolved V gene, and why the rest are absent is not known. The DNA was the basis for D and trimming; V, J and clone size are from that table. In all, the sample holds 170,000 or so clones, and around 80% of those were seen once. 0.65% to 0.75% of the sample rests with the top ten.

This sequence was found in a woman between 40 and 50 years old in good health and CMV-seronegative. Sequenced material: PBMCs. The V and J segments used are TRBV5-1 and TRBJ2-4; the D gene is perhaps TRBD2, on 5 matching bases. The CDR3 is CASREVNKNIQYF. The nucleotide sequence reads TGCGCCAGCAGGGAGGTGAACAAAAACATTCAGTACTTC. The entire variable domain, with the stretches around the CDR3 drawn from the reference TRBV5-1 and TRBJ2-4 proteins, is KAGVTQTPRYLIKTRGQQVTLSCSPISGHRSVSWYQQTPGQGLQFLFEYFSETQRNKGNFPGRFSGRQFSNSRSEMNVSTLELGDSALYLCASREVNKNIQYFGAGTRLSVL.